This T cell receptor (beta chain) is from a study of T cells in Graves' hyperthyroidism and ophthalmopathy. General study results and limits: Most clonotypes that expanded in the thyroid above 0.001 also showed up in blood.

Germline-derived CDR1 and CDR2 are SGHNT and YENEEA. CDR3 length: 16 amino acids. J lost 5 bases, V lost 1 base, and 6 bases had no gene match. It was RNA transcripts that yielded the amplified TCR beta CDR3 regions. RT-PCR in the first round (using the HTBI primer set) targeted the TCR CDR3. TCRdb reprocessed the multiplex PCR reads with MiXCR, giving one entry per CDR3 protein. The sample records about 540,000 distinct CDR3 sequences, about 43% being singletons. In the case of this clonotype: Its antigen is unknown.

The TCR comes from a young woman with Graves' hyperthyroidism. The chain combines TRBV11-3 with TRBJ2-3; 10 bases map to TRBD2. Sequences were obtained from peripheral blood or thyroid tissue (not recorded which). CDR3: CASSLGASGSLDTQYF. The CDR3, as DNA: TGTGCCAGCAGCTTAGGGGCTAGCGGGAGCTTAGATACGCAGTATTTT.